Listed below are T cell receptor beta chains from one sample, sequenced in a study of shared clonotypes between healthy human individuals. Repertoires were generated with immunoSEQ multiplex PCR, while TCRdb's copy carries only in-frame clones and drops some. Counted here are millions of clones, about 95% occurring once; the ten biggest clones make up 0.1% to 0.15%. Input material: naive CD4+ T cells sorted from blood. The source of these receptors is a man aged 18 to 29 in good health. CDR3s include the opening cysteine and the closing phenylalanine or tryptophan. Fields, in order: clone size, J gene, D gene, V gene, CDR3 DNA, CDR3 protein. D genes are given only for firm matches. Size is stated for part of the rows, as once, few or many counts, or as a class when the clone is expanded.

abundance: NA
j_gene: TRBJ1-4
d_gene: NA
v_gene: TRBV7-2
CDR3nt: TGTGCCAGCAGCTTAGTTGGCCAAGCAACTAATGAAAAACTGTTTTTT
CDR3aa: CASSLVGQATNEKLFF

abundance: NA
j_gene: TRBJ1-5
d_gene: TRBD1
v_gene: TRBV6-1
CDR3nt: TGTGCCAGCAGAGACAGGGATAATCAGCCCCAGCATTTT
CDR3aa: CASRDRDNQPQHF

abundance: NA
j_gene: TRBJ1-4
d_gene: NA
v_gene: TRBV28
CDR3nt: TGTGCCAGCAGCCCATTGGGCAGGCAAAATGAAAAACTGTTTTTT
CDR3aa: CASSPLGRQNEKLFF

abundance: NA
j_gene: TRBJ2-3
d_gene: TRBD2
v_gene: TRBV4-1
CDR3nt: TGCGCCAGCAGCCCTCGGGGCCTTAGCGGGGTAGGGGGCACAGATACGCAGTATTTT
CDR3aa: CASSPRGLSGVGGTDTQYF

abundance: NA
j_gene: TRBJ1-2
d_gene: NA
v_gene: TRBV6-6
CDR3nt: TGTGCCAGCAGGAGGACAGTTAATTTGTCTGGCTACACCTTC
CDR3aa: CASRRTVNLSGYTF

abundance: NA
j_gene: TRBJ2-7
d_gene: NA
v_gene: TRBV2
CDR3nt: TGTGCCAGCAGTCTCAGGGGAAAGGGTCGAGGCGAGCAGTACTTC
CDR3aa: CASSLRGKGRGEQYF

abundance: NA
j_gene: TRBJ1-2
d_gene: TRBD1
v_gene: TRBV2
CDR3nt: TGTGCCAGCGCGGCCCCGGGACAGGGACCGTCCGGCTACACCTTC
CDR3aa: CASAAPGQGPSGYTF

abundance: NA
j_gene: TRBJ2-7
d_gene: TRBD2
v_gene: TRBV4-1
CDR3nt: TGCGCCAGCAGCCAAGAACCGGGTAGCGGGGGATACGAGCAGTACTTC
CDR3aa: CASSQEPGSGGYEQYF

abundance: once
j_gene: TRBJ2-7
d_gene: TRBD2
v_gene: TRBV7-2
CDR3nt: TGTGCCAGCAGCTTAGCGGGAGGGCCATACGAGCAGTACTTC
CDR3aa: CASSLAGGPYEQYF

abundance: NA
j_gene: TRBJ2-3
d_gene: NA
v_gene: TRBV19
CDR3nt: TGTGCCAGTAGTATAACGAGGGCGGGGGCTGATACGCAGTATTTT
CDR3aa: CASSITRAGADTQYF

abundance: NA
j_gene: TRBJ2-3
d_gene: NA
v_gene: TRBV5-1
CDR3nt: TGCGCCAGCAGCTTAGAGGATACGCAGTATTTT
CDR3aa: CASSLEDTQYF

abundance: NA
j_gene: TRBJ2-5
d_gene: NA
v_gene: TRBV5-8
CDR3nt: TGTGCCAGCAGCTTAATAGCACAAGAGACCCAGTACTTC
CDR3aa: CASSLIAQETQYF

abundance: NA
j_gene: TRBJ2-5
d_gene: NA
v_gene: TRBV15
CDR3nt: TGTGCCACCAGCAGGACAGGATCAGAGACCCAGTACTTC
CDR3aa: CATSRTGSETQYF

abundance: NA
j_gene: TRBJ2-1
d_gene: NA
v_gene: TRBV7-9
CDR3nt: TGTGCCAGCAGCTTAAACTACGGTGAGCAGTTCTTC
CDR3aa: CASSLNYGEQFF

abundance: NA
j_gene: TRBJ1-6
d_gene: NA
v_gene: TRBV19
CDR3nt: TGTGCCAGGAATCAGGGGTCCTATAATTCACCCCTCCACTTT
CDR3aa: CARNQGSYNSPLHF

abundance: NA
j_gene: TRBJ1-1
d_gene: NA
v_gene: TRBV6-1
CDR3nt: TGTGCCAGCAGTGAACTTTATAGGGGCTCTGAAGCTTTCTTT
CDR3aa: CASSELYRGSEAFF

abundance: NA
j_gene: TRBJ2-7
d_gene: TRBD1
v_gene: TRBV6-5
CDR3nt: TGTGCCAGCAGCGGAAGGACAGGATCCTACGAGCAGTACTTC
CDR3aa: CASSGRTGSYEQYF

abundance: NA
j_gene: TRBJ2-5
d_gene: NA
v_gene: TRBV7-2
CDR3nt: TGTGCCAGCAGCTTCGGTGACGAGACCCAGTACTTC
CDR3aa: CASSFGDETQYF

abundance: NA
j_gene: TRBJ2-3
d_gene: NA
v_gene: TRBV25-1
CDR3nt: TGTGCCAGCAGTGAATATAGAGCCACAGATACGCAGTATTTT
CDR3aa: CASSEYRATDTQYF